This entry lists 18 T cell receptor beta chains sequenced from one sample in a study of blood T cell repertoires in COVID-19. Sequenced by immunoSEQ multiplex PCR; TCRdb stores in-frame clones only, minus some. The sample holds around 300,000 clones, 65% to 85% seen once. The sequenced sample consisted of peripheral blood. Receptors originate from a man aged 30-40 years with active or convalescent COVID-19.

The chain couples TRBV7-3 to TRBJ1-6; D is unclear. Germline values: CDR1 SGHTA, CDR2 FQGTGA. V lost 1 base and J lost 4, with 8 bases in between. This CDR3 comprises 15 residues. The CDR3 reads CASSLRAQYNSPLHF. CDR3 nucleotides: TGTGCCAGCAGCTTAAGGGCCCAGTATAATTCACCCCTCCACTTT.

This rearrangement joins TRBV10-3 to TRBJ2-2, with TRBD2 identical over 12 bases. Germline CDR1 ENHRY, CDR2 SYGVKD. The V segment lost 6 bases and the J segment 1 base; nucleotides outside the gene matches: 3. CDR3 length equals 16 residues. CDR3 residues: CAISRTSGENTGELFF. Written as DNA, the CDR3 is TGTGCCATCAGCCGGACTAGCGGGGAGAACACCGGGGAGCTGTTTTTT.

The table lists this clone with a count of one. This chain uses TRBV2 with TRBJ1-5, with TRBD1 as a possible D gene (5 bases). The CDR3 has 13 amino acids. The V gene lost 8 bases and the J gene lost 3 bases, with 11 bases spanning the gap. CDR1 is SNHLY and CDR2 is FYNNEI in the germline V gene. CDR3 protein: CASGAGLNQPQHF. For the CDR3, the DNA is TGTGCCAGCGGGGCAGGGCTCAATCAGCCCCAGCATTTT.

CDR3 sequence reads: CAWRERGIADTQYF. As DNA, the CDR3 is TGTGCCTGGAGGGAGCGGGGGATAGCAGATACGCAGTATTTT. The rearrangement joins TRBV30 to TRBJ2-3; 8 positions agree with TRBD2. Per germline, CDR1 GTSNPN and CDR2 SVGIG (reference sequence). The CDR3 has 14 residues. With V trimmed by 3 bases and J by 4 bases, 6 bases remained unmatched.

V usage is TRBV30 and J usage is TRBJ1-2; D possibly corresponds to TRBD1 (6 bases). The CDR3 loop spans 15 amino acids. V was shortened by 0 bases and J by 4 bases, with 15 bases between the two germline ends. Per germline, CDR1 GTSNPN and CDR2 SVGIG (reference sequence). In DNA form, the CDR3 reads TGTGCCTGGAGTGTGGCAGGGGAATCCGTCTATGGCTACACCTTC. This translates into CAWSVAGESVYGYTF.

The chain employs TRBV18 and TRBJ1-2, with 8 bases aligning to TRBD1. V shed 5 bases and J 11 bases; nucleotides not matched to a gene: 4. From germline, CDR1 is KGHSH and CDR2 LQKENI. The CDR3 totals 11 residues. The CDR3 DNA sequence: TGTGCCAGCTCATCCGACAGGGGTTACACCTTC. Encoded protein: CASSSDRGYTF.

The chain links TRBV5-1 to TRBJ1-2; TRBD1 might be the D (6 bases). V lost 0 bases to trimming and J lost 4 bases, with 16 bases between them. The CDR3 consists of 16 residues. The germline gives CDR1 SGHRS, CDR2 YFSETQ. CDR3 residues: CASSLGRGGEFYGYTF. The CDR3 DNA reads TGCGCCAGCAGCTTGGGAAGGGGGGGCGAGTTCTATGGCTACACCTTC.

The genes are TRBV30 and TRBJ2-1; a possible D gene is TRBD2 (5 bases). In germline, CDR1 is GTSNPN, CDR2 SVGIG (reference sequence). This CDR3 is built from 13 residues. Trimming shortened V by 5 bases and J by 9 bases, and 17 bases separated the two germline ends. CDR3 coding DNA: TGTGCCTGGGCGAGGACCGCTGGAGGTGAGCAGTTCTTC. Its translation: CAWARTAGGEQFF.

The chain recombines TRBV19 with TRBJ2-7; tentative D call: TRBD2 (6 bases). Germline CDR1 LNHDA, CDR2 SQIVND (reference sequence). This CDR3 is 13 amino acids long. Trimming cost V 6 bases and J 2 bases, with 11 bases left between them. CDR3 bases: TGTGCCAGTAGAAGCGGGTTTGCCTACGAGCAGTACTTC. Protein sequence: CASRSGFAYEQYF.

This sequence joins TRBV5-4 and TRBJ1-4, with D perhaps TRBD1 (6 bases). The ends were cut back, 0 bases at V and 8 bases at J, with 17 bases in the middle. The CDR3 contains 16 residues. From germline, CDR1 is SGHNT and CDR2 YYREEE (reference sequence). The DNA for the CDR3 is TGTGCCAGCAGCTTGGCCATGGGACAAGCAGTCGAAAAACTGTTTTTT. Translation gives CASSLAMGQAVEKLFF.

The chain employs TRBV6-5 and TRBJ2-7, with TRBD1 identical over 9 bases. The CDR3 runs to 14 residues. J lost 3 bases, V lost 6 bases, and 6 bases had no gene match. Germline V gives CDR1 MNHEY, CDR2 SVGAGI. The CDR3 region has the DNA TGTGCCAGCAGCCCGGGACAGGGAGTCTACGAGCAGTACTTC. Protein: CASSPGQGVYEQYF.

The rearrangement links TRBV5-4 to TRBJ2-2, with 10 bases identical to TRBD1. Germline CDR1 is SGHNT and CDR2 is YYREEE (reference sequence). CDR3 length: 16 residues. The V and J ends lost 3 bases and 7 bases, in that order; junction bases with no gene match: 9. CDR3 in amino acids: CASSSPRQGANGELFF. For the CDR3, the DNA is TGTGCCAGCAGCTCTCCTCGACAGGGGGCGAACGGGGAGCTGTTTTTT. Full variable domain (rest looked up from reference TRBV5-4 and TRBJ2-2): ETGVTQSPTHLIKTRGQQVTLRCSSQSGHNTVSWYQQALGQGPQFIFQYYREEENGRGNFPPRFSGLQFPNYSSELNVNALELDDSALYLCASSSPRQGANGELFFGEGSRLTVL.

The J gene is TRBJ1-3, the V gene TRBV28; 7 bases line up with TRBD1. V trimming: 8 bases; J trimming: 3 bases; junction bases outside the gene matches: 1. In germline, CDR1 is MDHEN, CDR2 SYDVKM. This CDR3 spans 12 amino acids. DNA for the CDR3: TGTGCCAGCCAGGGGGATGGAAACACCATATATTTT. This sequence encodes CASQGDGNTIYF. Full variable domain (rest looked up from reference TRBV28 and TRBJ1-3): DVKVTQSSRYLVKRTGEKVFLECVQDMDHENMFWYRQDPGLGLRLIYFSYDVKMKEKGDIPEGYSVSREKKERFSLILESASTNQTSMYLCASQGDGNTIYFGEGSWLTVV.

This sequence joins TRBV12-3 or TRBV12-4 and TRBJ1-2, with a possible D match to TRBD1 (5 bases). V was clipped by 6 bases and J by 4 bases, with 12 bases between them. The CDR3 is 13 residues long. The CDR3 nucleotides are TGTGCCAGCAGCAGGGCTATGAGCTATGGCTACACCTTC. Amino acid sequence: CASSRAMSYGYTF.

CDR3 in DNA: TGTGCCAGCAGCTTAGGAGGGGTCGCCGGGGAGCTGTTTTTT. Translating it yields CASSLGGVAGELFF. The chain combines TRBV5-5 with TRBJ2-2; D possibly corresponds to TRBD2 (6 bases). Trimming cost V 2 bases and J 6 bases, with 11 bases left between them. Germline-derived CDR1 and CDR2 are SGHKS and YYEKEE (reference sequence). This CDR3 spans 14 amino acids.

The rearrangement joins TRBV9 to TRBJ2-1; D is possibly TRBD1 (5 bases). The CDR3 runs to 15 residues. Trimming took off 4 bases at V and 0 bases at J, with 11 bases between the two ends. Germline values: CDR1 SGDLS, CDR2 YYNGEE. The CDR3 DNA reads TGTGCCAGCAGCACCCGACAGAGCTCCTACAATGAGCAGTTCTTC. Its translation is CASSTRQSSYNEQFF.

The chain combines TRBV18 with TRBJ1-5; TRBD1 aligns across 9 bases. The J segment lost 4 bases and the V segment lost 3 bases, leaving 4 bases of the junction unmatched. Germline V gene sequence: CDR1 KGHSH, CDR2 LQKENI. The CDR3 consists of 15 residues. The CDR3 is CASSPGTGYNQPQHF. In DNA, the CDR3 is TGTGCCAGCTCACCCGGGACAGGGTATAATCAGCCCCAGCATTTT.

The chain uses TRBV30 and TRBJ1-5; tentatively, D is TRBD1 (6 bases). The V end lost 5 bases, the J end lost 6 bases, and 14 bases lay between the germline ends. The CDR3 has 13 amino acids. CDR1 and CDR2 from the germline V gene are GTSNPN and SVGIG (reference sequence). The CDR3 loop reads CAWGGQGIQPQHF. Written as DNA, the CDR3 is TGTGCCTGGGGGGGGCAGGGCATTCAGCCCCAGCATTTT. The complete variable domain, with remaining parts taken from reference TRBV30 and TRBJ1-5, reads SQTIHQWPATLVQPVGSPLSLECTVEGTSNPNLYWYRQAAGRGLQLLFYSVGIGQISSEVPQNLSASRPQDRQFILSSKKLLLSDSGFYLCAWGGQGIQPQHFGDGTRLSIL.